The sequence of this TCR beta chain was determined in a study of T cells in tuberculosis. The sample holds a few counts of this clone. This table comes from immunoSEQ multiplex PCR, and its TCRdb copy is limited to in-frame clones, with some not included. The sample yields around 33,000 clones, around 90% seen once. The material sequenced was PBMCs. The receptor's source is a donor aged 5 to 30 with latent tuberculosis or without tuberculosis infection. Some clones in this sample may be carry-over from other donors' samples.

Here the CDR3 reads CASSSPQGGNTEAFF. The CDR3 bases are TGTGCCAGCAGTTCACCTCAGGGTGGTAACACTGAAGCTTTCTTT. J is TRBJ1-1 and V is TRBV6-5; maybe TRBD1 (5 bases). This CDR3 comprises 15 residues. V dropped 4 bases and J dropped 2 bases, with 14 bases sitting between them. CDR1 MNHEY and CDR2 SVGAGI come from the germline V gene.